This T cell receptor (beta chain) derives from a study of CD4+ T cells in melanoma. General study findings and limits: CD8+ T cell, macrophage and B cell function reportedly correlated with neoantigen-specific CD4+ T cells.

With respect to this clone: Its antigen remains unknown.

Only in-frame clones appear in the TCRdb table, and some are missing; sequencing was by immunoSEQ multiplex PCR. The repertoire holds about 50,000 clones, with 75% to 90% as singletons. Germline V lookup: CDR1 SGHVS, CDR2 FQNEAQ. Trimming cost V 5 bases and J 3 bases; bases outside gene matches: 11. The CDR3 loop spans 17 amino acids. This TCR was sampled from a human donor with melanoma. Sequencing was carried out using peripheral blood. The chain joins TRBV7-8 to TRBJ1-3, with 9 bases matching TRBD1. Here the CDR3 reads CASSKHTGGAYGNTIYF. The CDR3 DNA follows: TGTGCCAGCAGCAAGCATACAGGGGGCGCCTATGGAAACACCATATATTTT.